The clone carrying this T cell receptor (beta chain) has ten or more counts. Its target is not known. V lost 0 bases, J lost 5 bases, and 6 bases stayed unmatched. CDR1 is MNHEY and CDR2 is SVGAGI in the germline V gene. This CDR3 comprises 16 residues. These data are taken from a study of CD8 T cells in ankylosing spondylitis. Quantitative 5'-RACE with molecular barcodes generated TCR beta libraries. Each CDR3 protein is one row after TCRdb ran MiXCR on the 5' RACE reads. The sample includes around 490,000 distinct CDR3 sequences, approximately 5.3% seen only once; the top ten take 3% to 4%. Study-wide findings and caveats: Among TCR beta sequences, a motif of several highly homologous variants appeared characteristic of ankylosing spondylitis blood. Reported data indicate significant enrichment of disease-linked clones within matched ankylosing spondylitis synovial fluid. Existing reports had already noted some motif variants in reactive arthritis synovial fluid and blood.

The sequence was collected from a male donor with ankylosing spondylitis. V usage is TRBV6-5 and J usage is TRBJ2-1, with 8 positions matching TRBD2. The sequenced sample was blood, either unsorted or a sorted T cell fraction (not recorded which). DNA for the CDR3: TGTGCCAGCAGTTACTCATCGGGACTAGGGAACAATGAGCAGTTCTTC. This encodes CASSYSSGLGNNEQFF.